The text below deals with one T cell receptor beta chain. The data were taken from a study of blood T cell repertoires in COVID-19. About the study: Acute-phase and convalescent COVID-19 samples originated in the United States, Italy and Spain. Sources were T cells, B-cell-depleted T cells, or PBMCs; the material itself was cDNA or gDNA.

Per the authors' pipeline: Amplification of reference gene primers was used by the study to estimate nucleated cell counts. Clones were read by immunoSEQ multiplex PCR, and TCRdb kept only the in-frame ones, dropping some. V and J calls and clone size are those listed in that table; D and trimming were worked out from the DNA. The data contain 65,000 to 70,000 clones, 91% of them singletons. The trim removed 5 bases at V and 8 bases at J, leaving 17 bases unmatched. There are 17 residues in the CDR3. The germline gives CDR1 MDHEN, CDR2 SYDVKM. Specimen: peripheral blood. The chain joins TRBV28 to TRBJ2-4, with 8 bases identical to TRBD1. The clonotype originates from a human donor with active COVID-19. The donor label of this sample is uncertain. The CDR3 DNA sequence: TGTGCCAGCAGTACAAGTGTCTCCGGGACAGGTTACTACATTCAGTACTTC. Protein: CASSTSVSGTGYYIQYF. Using reference TRBV28 and TRBJ2-4 for the parts outside the CDR3, the full variable domain is DVKVTQSSRYLVKRTGEKVFLECVQDMDHENMFWYRQDPGLGLRLIYFSYDVKMKEKGDIPEGYSVSREKKERFSLILESASTNQTSMYLCASSTSVSGTGYYIQYFGAGTRLSVL.